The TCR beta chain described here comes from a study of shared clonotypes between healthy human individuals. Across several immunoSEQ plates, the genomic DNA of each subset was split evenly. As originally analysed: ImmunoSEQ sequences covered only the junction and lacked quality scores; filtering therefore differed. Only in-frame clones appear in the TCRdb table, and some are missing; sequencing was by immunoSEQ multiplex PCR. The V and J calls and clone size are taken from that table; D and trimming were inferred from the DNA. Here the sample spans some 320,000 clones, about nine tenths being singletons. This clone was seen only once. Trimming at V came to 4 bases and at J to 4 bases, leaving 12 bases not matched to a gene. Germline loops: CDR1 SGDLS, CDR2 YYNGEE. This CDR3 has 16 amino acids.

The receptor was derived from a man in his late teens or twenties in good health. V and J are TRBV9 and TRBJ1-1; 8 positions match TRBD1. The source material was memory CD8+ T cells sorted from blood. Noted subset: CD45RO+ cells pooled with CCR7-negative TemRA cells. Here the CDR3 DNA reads TGTGCCAGCAGCCCCGGGACAGGAGTGGGATCCACTGAAGCTTTCTTT. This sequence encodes CASSPGTGVGSTEAFF.